This T cell receptor (beta chain) was retrieved from a study of control samples from healthy donors and cancer patients. Sequenced by immunoSEQ multiplex PCR; TCRdb stores in-frame clones only, minus some. The top ten hold 3% of the sample, which has approximately 97,000 clones, roughly 92% seen once. With V trimmed by 5 bases and J by 2 bases, 9 bases remained unmatched. CDR3 length: 16 residues. CDR1 and CDR2 from the germline V gene are SNHLY and FYNNEI. This clone was observed a single time. This clonotype originated in a human donor in good health. The donor label of this sample is uncertain. J is TRBJ2-5 and V is TRBV2, with 9 bases matching TRBD2. The sample taken for sequencing was blood. The CDR3 DNA is TGTGCCAGCAGTTCTATCAGACTAGCGGCTCAAGAGACCCAGTACTTC. Translation: CASSSIRLAAQETQYF. The variable domain in full, with the rest retrieved from reference TRBV2 and TRBJ2-5, is EPEVTQTPSHQVTQMGQEVILRCVPISNHLYFYWYRQILGQKVEFLVSFYNNEISEKSEIFDDQFSVERPDGSNFTLKIRSTKLEDSAMYFCASSSIRLAAQETQYFGPGTRLLVL.